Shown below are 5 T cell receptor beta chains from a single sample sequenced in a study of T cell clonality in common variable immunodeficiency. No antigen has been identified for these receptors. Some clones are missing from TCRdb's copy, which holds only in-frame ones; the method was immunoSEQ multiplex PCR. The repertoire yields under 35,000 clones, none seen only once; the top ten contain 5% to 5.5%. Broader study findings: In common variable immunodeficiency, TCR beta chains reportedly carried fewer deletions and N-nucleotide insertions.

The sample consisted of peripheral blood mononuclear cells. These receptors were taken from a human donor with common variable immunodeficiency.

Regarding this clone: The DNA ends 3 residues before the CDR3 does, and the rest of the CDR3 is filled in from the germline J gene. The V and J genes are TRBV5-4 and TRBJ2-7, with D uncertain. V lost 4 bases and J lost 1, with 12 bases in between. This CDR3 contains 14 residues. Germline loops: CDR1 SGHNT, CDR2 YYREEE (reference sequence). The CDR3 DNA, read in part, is TGTGCCAGCAGCCCTAAGGGCCTATCCTACGAG. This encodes CASSPKGLSYE. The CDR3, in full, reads CASSPKGLSYEQYF.

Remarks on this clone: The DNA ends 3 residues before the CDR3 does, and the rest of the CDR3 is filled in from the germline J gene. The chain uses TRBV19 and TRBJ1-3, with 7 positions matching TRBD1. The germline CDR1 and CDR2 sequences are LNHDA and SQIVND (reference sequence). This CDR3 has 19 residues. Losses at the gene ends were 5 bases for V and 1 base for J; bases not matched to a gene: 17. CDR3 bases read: TGTGCCAGTAGTGCGCGCAGCGTAGGGACAGTCCAATCTGGAAACACC. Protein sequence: CASSARSVGTVQSGNT. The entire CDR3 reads CASSARSVGTVQSGNTIYF.

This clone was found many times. Partial CDR3 DNA: TGTGCCAGCAGCCATACCACAGGGATTGGTCAGCCC. This gives the protein CASSHTTGIGQP. Given in full, the CDR3 is CASSHTTGIGQPQHF. The genes are TRBV7-2 and TRBJ1-5, with D perhaps TRBD1 (6 bases). The CDR3 end falls 3 residues outside the read, so it is completed with the germline J gene. CDR1 and CDR2 (germline): SGHTA, FQGNSA. There are 15 residues in the CDR3. V dropped 5 bases and J dropped 6 bases, with 17 bases sitting between them.

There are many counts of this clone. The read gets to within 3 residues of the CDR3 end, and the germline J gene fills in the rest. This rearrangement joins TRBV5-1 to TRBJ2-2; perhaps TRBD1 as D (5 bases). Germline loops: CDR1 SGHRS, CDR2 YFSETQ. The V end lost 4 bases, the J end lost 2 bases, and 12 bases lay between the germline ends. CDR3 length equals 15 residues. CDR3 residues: CASSPQTVNTGELFF. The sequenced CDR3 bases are TGCGCCAGCAGCCCACAGACAGTCAACACCGGGGAG.

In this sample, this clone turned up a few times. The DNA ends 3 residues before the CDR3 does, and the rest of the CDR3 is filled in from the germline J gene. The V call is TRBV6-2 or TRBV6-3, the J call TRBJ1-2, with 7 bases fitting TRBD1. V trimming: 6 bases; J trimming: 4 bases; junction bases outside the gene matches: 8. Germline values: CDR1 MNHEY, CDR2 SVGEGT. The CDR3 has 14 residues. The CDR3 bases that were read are TGTGCCAGCAGCCGACAGGGAATGAGCTATGGC. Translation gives CASSRQGMSYG. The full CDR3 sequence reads CASSRQGMSYGYTF.